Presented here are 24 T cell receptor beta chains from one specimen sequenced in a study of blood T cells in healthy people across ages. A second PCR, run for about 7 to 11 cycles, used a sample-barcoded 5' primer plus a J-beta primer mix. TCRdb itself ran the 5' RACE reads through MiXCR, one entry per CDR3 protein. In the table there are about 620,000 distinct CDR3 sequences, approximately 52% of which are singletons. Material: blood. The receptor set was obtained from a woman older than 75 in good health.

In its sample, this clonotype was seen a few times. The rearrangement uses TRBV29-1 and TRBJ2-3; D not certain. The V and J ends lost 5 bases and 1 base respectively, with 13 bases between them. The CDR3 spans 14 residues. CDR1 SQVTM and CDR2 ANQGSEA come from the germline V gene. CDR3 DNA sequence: TGCAGCGTTCTAGTAAGGGTTGGCACAGATACGCAGTATTTT. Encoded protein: CSVLVRVGTDTQYF.

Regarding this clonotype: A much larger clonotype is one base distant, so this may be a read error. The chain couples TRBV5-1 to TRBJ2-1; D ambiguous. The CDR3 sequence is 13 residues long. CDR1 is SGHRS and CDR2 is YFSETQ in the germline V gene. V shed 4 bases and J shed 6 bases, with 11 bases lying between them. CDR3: CASSRAVSNEQFF. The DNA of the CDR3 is TGCGCCAGCAGCAGGGCCGTCAGCAATGAGCAGTTCTTC.

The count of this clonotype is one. CDR3 coding DNA: TGTGCCAGCAGCTGGGGGGTGAGCTGTGGGGCAGATACGCAGTATTTT. Translating it yields CASSWGVSCGADTQYF. V is TRBV5-7 and J is TRBJ2-3; D might be TRBD2 (6 bases). TRBV5-7 has ORF status, its function being uncertain. V lost 3 bases and J 4 bases, leaving 18 bases between the germline ends. This CDR3 has 16 residues.

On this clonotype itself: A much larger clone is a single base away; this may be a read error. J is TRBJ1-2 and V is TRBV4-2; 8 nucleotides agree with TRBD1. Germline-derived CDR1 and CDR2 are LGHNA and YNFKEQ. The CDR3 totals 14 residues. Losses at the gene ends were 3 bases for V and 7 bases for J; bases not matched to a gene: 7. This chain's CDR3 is CASSHYQGAAGYTF. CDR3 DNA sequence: TGTGCCAGCAGCCACTATCAGGGGGCAGCTGGCTACACCTTC.

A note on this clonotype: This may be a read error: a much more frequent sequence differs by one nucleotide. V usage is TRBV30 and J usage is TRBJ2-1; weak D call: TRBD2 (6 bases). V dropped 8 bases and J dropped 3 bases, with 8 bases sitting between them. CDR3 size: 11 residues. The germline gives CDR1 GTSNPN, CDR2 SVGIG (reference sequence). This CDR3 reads CAAGRYNEQFF. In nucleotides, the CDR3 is TGTGCCGCGGGACGCTACAATGAGCAGTTCTTC.

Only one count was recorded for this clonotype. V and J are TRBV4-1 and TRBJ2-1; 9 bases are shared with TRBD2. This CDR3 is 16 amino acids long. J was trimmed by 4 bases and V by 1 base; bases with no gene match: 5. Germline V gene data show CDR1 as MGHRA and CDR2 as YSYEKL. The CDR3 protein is CASSQVLAGDYNEQFF. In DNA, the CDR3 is TGCGCCAGCAGCCAAGTTTTAGCGGGAGATTACAATGAGCAGTTCTTC.

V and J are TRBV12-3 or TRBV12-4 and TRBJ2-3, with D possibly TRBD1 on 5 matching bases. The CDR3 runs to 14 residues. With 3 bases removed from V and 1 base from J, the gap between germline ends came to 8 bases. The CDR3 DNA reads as TGTGCCAGCAGTTTGATCAGGGGCACAGATACGCAGTATTTT. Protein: CASSLIRGTDTQYF.

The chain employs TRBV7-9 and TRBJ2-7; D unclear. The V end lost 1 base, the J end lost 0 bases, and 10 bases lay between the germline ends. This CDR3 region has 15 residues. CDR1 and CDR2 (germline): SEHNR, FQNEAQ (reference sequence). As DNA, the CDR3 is TGTGCCAGCAGCTTAGATACTTACAGCTCCTACGAGCAGTACTTC. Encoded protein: CASSLDTYSSYEQYF.

CDR3 coding DNA: TGCAGCGCTATCGGGACGGCGAACACTGAAGCTTTCTTT. Translating gives CSAIGTANTEAFF. This chain joins TRBV29-1 and TRBJ1-1, with D maybe TRBD1 (5 bases). Germline CDR1 and CDR2: SQVTM and ANQGSEA. The germline V and J ends were trimmed by 7 bases and 1 base, with 13 bases remaining between them. CDR3 size: 13 residues.

CDR3 loop: CASSFRTGSHEQYF. The CDR3 DNA reads as TGTGCCAGCAGTTTCCGGACAGGGTCCCACGAGCAGTACTTC. The chain uses TRBV12-3 or TRBV12-4 and TRBJ2-4; 8 nucleotides align to TRBD1. The DNA end favors TRBJ2-7, so the J call may be wrong. The CDR3 contains 14 residues.

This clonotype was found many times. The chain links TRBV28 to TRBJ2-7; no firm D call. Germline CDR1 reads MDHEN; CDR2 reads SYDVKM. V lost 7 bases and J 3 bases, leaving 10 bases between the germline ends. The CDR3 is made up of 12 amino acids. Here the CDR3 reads CASTTSNYEQYF. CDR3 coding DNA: TGTGCCAGCACAACTTCGAACTACGAGCAGTACTTC.

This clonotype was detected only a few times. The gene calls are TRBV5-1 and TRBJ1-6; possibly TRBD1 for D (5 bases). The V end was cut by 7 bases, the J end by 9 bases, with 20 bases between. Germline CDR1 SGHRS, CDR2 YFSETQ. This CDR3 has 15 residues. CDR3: CASRGDPPSGSPLHF. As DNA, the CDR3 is TGCGCCAGCCGCGGGGACCCACCCTCGGGTTCACCCCTCCACTTT. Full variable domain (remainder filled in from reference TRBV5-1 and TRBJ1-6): KAGVTQTPRYLIKTRGQQVTLSCSPISGHRSVSWYQQTPGQGLQFLFEYFSETQRNKGNFPGRFSGRQFSNSRSEMNVSTLELGDSALYLCASRGDPPSGSPLHFGNGTRLTVT.

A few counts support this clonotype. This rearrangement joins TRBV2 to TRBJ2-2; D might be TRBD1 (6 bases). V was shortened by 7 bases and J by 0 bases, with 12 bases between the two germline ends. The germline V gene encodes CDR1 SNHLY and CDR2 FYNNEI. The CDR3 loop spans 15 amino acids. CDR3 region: CASTGQTTNTGELFF. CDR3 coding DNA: TGTGCCAGCACCGGACAGACGACGAACACCGGGGAGCTGTTTTTT. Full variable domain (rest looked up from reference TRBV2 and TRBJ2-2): EPEVTQTPSHQVTQMGQEVILRCVPISNHLYFYWYRQILGQKVEFLVSFYNNEISEKSEIFDDQFSVERPDGSNFTLKIRSTKLEDSAMYFCASTGQTTNTGELFFGEGSRLTVL.

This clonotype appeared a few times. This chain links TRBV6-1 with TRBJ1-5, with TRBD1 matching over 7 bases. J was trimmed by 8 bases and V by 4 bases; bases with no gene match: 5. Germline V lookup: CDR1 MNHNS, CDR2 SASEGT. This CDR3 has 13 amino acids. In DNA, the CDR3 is TGTGCCAGCAGTGGACAGGGAGTAGAGCCCCAGCATTTT. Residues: CASSGQGVEPQHF.

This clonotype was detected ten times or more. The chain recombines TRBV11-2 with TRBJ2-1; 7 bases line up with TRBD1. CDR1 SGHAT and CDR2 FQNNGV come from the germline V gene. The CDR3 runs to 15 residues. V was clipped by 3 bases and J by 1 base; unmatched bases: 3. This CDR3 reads CASSFDRDSYNEQFF. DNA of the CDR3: TGTGCCAGCAGCTTTGACAGGGATTCCTACAATGAGCAGTTCTTC.

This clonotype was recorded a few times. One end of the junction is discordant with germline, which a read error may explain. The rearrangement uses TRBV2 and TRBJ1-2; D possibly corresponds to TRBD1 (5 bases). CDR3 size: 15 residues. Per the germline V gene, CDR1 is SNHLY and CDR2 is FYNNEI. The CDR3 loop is CAGSYHTGSEYGYTF. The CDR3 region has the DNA TGTGCCGGCAGCTACCATACAGGATCGGAGTATGGCTACACCTTC.

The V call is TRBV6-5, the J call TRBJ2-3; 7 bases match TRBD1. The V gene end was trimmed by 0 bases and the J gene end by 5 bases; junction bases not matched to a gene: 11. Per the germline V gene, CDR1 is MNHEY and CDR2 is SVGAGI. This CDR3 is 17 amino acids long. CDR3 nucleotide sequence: TGTGCCAGCAGTTACTCGCCGGGGACAGAGTTGGGAGATACGCAGTATTTT. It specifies CASSYSPGTELGDTQYF.

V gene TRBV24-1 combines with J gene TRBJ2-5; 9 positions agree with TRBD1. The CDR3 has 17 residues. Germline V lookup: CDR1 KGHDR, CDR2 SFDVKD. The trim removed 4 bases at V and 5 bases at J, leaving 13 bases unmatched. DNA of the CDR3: TGTGCCACCAGTGACCCGTCCCGCGGACAGGGGATCGAGACCCAGTACTTC. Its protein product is CATSDPSRGQGIETQYF.

The CDR3 DNA reads as TGTGCCAGCAGCCGGGACAGAACGTCCTACGAGCAGTACTTC. It translates to CASSRDRTSYEQYF. The chain combines TRBV13 with TRBJ2-4, with 7 bases that match TRBD1. The J call is in doubt because the DNA end fits TRBJ2-7 better. CDR1 is PRHDT and CDR2 is FYEKMQ in the germline V gene (reference sequence). The CDR3 loop spans 14 amino acids.

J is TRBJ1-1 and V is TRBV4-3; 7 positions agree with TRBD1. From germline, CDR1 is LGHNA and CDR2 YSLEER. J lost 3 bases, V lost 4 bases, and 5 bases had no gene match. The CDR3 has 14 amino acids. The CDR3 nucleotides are TGCGCCAGCAGCCCGAGGGGGCGAGACACTGAAGCTTTCTTT. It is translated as CASSPRGRDTEAFF.

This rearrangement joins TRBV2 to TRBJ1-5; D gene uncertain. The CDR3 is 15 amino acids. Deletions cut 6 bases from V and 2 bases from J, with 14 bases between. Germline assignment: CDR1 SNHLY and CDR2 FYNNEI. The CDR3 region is CASSPREGGNQPQHF. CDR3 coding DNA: TGTGCCAGCAGCCCTCGTGAGGGTGGCAATCAGCCCCAGCATTTT.

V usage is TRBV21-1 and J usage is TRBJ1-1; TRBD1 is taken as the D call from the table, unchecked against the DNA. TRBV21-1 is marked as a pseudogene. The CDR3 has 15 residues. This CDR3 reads CALTGPLALNTEAFF. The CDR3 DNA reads TGTGCCTTGACAGGACCTTTAGCCTTGAACACTGAAGCTTTCTTT.

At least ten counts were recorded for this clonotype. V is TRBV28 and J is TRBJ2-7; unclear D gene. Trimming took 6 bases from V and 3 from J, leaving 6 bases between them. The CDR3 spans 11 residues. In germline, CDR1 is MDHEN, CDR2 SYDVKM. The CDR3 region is CASSLRYEQYF. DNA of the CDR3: TGTGCCAGCAGCCTACGCTACGAGCAGTACTTC. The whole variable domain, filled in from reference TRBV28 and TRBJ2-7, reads DVKVTQSSRYLVKRTGEKVFLECVQDMDHENMFWYRQDPGLGLRLIYFSYDVKMKEKGDIPEGYSVSREKKERFSLILESASTNQTSMYLCASSLRYEQYFGPGTRLTVT.

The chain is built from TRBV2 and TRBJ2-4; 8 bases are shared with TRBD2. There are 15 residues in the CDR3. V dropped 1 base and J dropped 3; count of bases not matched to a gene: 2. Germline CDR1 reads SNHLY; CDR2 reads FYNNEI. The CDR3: CASSEERGSKNIQYF. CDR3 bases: TGTGCCAGCAGTGAAGAGCGGGGGAGCAAAAACATTCAGTACTTC.